The sequence of this T cell receptor beta chain was determined in a study of T cells in Graves' hyperthyroidism and ophthalmopathy. The germline CDR1 and CDR2 sequences are MNHEY and SMNVEV (reference sequence). The CDR3 loop spans 14 amino acids. V was pared by 4 bases and J by 5 bases, with 12 bases between. Patients showing uncontrolled infection, other autoimmune disease, pregnancy or lactation were ineligible. This clonotype appeared a few times. Researchers took RNA transcripts and amplified the TCR beta CDR3 regions from them. Carried out on the TCR CDR3, a first-round RT-PCR used the HTBI primer set. TCRdb recomputed calls from the multiplex PCR reads with MiXCR, one row per CDR3 protein. This sample yields about 400,000 distinct CDR3 sequences, of which just under 15% are seen a single time; roughly 33% belongs to the top ten.

The receptor was isolated from a woman between 25 and 40 years old with Graves' hyperthyroidism. Sample: blood. V usage is TRBV27 and J usage is TRBJ1-5; perhaps TRBD1 as D (6 bases). The CDR3 sequence is CASSYQRGDQPQHF. In DNA, the CDR3 is TGTGCCAGCAGTTACCAGAGGGGGGATCAGCCCCAGCATTTT.